This TCR beta chain comes out of a study of PD-1 blockade in classical Hodgkin lymphoma. Study-level information: A 3 mg/kg intravenous dose of nivolumab was received by patients every 2 weeks.

Regarding the study as a whole: At baseline, newly diagnosed patients reportedly showed less TCR diversity than healthy donors. Complete responders' diversity at baseline resembled that of newly diagnosed patients. By cycle point C4D1, TCR diversity had risen significantly in CD4+ cells (but not CD8+ cells).

The CDR3 totals 12 residues. Trimming left V 1 base short and J 7 bases short, with 9 bases between. The germline gives CDR1 SGHRS, CDR2 YFSETQ. Every patient experienced relapse after autologous stem cell transplantation, and brentuximab vedotin exposure varied. Remarks on this clone: The antigen remains unidentified.

TCRdb's copy holds only in-frame clones and misses some; the assay was immunoSEQ multiplex PCR. Among about 99,000 clones listed, roughly 80% were seen once. The chain links TRBV5-1 to TRBJ2-7, with a weak D call TRBD1 (6 bases). Material: peripheral blood mononuclear cells (PBMCs), obtained before the second cycle of nivolumab. The TCR comes from a human donor with classical Hodgkin lymphoma. The CDR3 coding sequence is TGCGCCAGCAGCTTGCAGGGGAGAGAGCAGTACTTC. This translates into CASSLQGREQYF. Variable domain in full (rest from reference TRBV5-1 and TRBJ2-7): KAGVTQTPRYLIKTRGQQVTLSCSPISGHRSVSWYQQTPGQGLQFLFEYFSETQRNKGNFPGRFSGRQFSNSRSEMNVSTLELGDSALYLCASSLQGREQYFGPGTRLTVT.